A single sample is the source of the 30 T cell receptor beta chains below, sequenced in a study of tumor and adjacent non-tumor tissue in lung cancer. The template was RNA from unsorted bulk tissue. Distant lung tissue was collected more than 3 cm away from the tumor edge. Three rounds of nested PCR, following a modified ARM-PCR protocol, produced the TCRbeta library. Using its own MiXCR run on the multiplex PCR reads, TCRdb lists one record per CDR3 protein. Counted here are about 50,000 distinct CDR3 sequences, about 79% occurring once; the ten biggest clones make up 20% to 30%. The sample was distant non-tumor lung tissue. These receptors came from an older woman with non-small cell lung cancer.

This chain connects TRBV20-1 to TRBJ1-5; D may be TRBD1 (6 bases). The germline V and J ends were trimmed by 6 bases and 6 bases, with 15 bases remaining between them. Per germline, CDR1 DFQATT and CDR2 SNEGSKA (reference sequence). The length of the CDR3 is 13 residues. CDR3 residues: CSAKQGTTQPQHF. In DNA, the CDR3 is TGCAGTGCCAAACAGGGAACTACTCAGCCCCAGCATTTT.

This clonotype showed up just once. Just one base apart from a much larger clone, this may be a read error. The rearrangement uses TRBV30 and TRBJ1-4, with D maybe TRBD1 (5 bases). V shed 2 bases and J shed 6 bases, with 10 bases lying between them. Per the germline V gene, CDR1 is GTSNPN and CDR2 is SVGIG (reference sequence). This CDR3 has 13 residues. The CDR3: CAWSQQAYEKLFF. CDR3 sequence (DNA): TGTGCCTGGAGTCAACAGGCTTATGAAAAACTGTTTTTT.

The sample holds many counts of this clonotype. V usage is TRBV14 and J usage is TRBJ1-2; D is unclear. Germline lookup yields CDR1 SGHDN and CDR2 FVKESK. Trimming removed 4 bases at V and 10 bases at J, with 13 bases between. The CDR3 has 12 amino acids. CDR3 residues: CASSRPGGDYTF. DNA of the CDR3: TGTGCCAGCAGCCGTCCGGGCGGGGACTACACCTTC.

There are a few counts of this clonotype. One end of the junction varies from germline; a read error may be responsible. The chain uses TRBV6-6 and TRBJ1-6; no firm D call. In germline, CDR1 is MNHNY, CDR2 SVGAGI (reference sequence). The CDR3 runs 13 residues. The CDR3 nucleotides are TGTGCCAGCAGTTCAGCGGACGTTTCACCCCTCCACTTC. Translating it yields CASSSADVSPLHF.

A single count supports this clonotype. Germline is not matched at one junction end, which may reflect a read error. The V gene is TRBV4-3, the J gene TRBJ1-4; D uncertain. The germline V gene encodes CDR1 LGHNA and CDR2 YSLEER. There are 16 residues in the CDR3. The CDR3 spells CASNQDAWVTDENLFF. The CDR3 bases are TGCGCCAGCAACCAAGATGCGTGGGTGACTGATGAAAATCTGTTTTTT.

The chain recombines TRBV12-3 or TRBV12-4 with TRBJ2-2, with 7 bases that match TRBD1. V shed 4 bases, J shed 7 bases, and the junction held 12 bases outside the gene matches. This CDR3 spans 16 amino acids. The CDR3 region has the DNA TGTGCCAGCAGTTCCAAGAGGGGGCGCGTAGACGGGGAGCTGTTTTTT. Encoded protein: CASSSKRGRVDGELFF.

This clonotype showed up many times. The V and J genes are TRBV4-3 and TRBJ2-5; TRBD1 might be the D (5 bases). CDR3 length: 15 residues. Germline V gene data show CDR1 as LGHNA and CDR2 as YSLEER. The V and J ends lost 0 bases and 4 bases respectively, with 12 bases between them. The CDR3 DNA reads as TGCGCCAGCAGCCAAGATTGGGCAGGGTCAGAGACCCAGTACTTC. This gives the protein CASSQDWAGSETQYF.

The gene calls are TRBV20-1 and TRBJ2-1, with 10 positions matching TRBD2. The CDR3 runs to 15 residues. Germline assignment: CDR1 DFQATT and CDR2 SNEGSKA (reference sequence). The junction had 10 bases not matched to a gene; V was cut back by 2 bases and J by 9 bases. The DNA for the CDR3 is TGCAGTGCTAGAAGCAGCGGGAGGGGTCAGGGTGAGCAGTTCTTC. This codes for CSARSSGRGQGEQFF.

This clonotype was counted at least ten times. The chain couples TRBV6-2 or TRBV6-3 to TRBJ2-1; 7 bases align to TRBD1. Looked up from germline, CDR1 is MNHEY and CDR2 is SVGEGT. This CDR3 has 15 residues. After removal of 2 bases from V and 6 bases from J, the junction contained 7 bases not matched to a gene. DNA of the CDR3: TGTGCCAGCAGTTACGATGACAGGGCAGTCAATGAGCAGTTCTTC. This sequence encodes CASSYDDRAVNEQFF.

A word on this clonotype: The conserved phenylalanine or tryptophan is not found at the CDR3 terminus, so this likely reflects a read error. No DNA is shown, since the ends of the CDR3 on it are uncertain; the CDR3 is the one TCRdb lists. The rearrangement joins TRBV6-5 to TRBJ2-5; no check of the table's D call, TRBD1, against the DNA was made. Germline V CDR1 and CDR2: MNHEY, SVGAGI. The CDR3 is 14 amino acids in total, end residues counted. Here the CDR3 reads CVSSRTGGQKTRYY.

A note on this clonotype: The missing conserved phenylalanine or tryptophan at the end of this CDR3 makes a read error likely. J is TRBJ2-3 and V is TRBV4-3, with TRBD2 matching over 7 bases. The CDR3 is made up of 15 amino acids. Looked up from germline, CDR1 is LGHNA and CDR2 is YSLEER. J gave up 4 bases and V 2 bases, and 6 bases lay outside the gene matches. The CDR3 is CASSQWTSGADTQYY. Written as DNA, the CDR3 is TGCGCCAGCAGCCAATGGACAAGCGGGGCAGATACGCAGTATTAT.

Regarding this clonotype: The germline gene is not matched at one end of the junction; a read error may be the cause. This chain connects TRBV6-6 to TRBJ1-6, with unresolved D. The germline CDR1 and CDR2 sequences are MNHNY and SVGAGI (reference sequence). The CDR3 runs 17 residues. Written as DNA, the CDR3 is TGTGCCAGCAGTTTTGATGAAGATAGCTCCTATAATTCACCTCTCCGCTTT. Translation gives CASSFDEDSSYNSPLRF.

In its sample, this clonotype was seen many times. The DNA is left out, because the CDR3 cannot be placed on it with certainty; the CDR3 is given as TCRdb lists it. The V and J genes are TRBV4-3 and TRBJ2-2. The CDR3 contains 17 residues when both ends are counted. Looked up from germline, CDR1 is LGHNA and CDR2 is YSLEER. The CDR3 loop reads CASSQEVARFGNGELFF.

In the case of this clonotype: A much more abundant neighbour one base away suggests this may be a read error. The chain combines TRBV5-4 with TRBJ2-5; D remains ambiguous. From germline, CDR1 is SGHNT and CDR2 YYREEE (reference sequence). The CDR3 extends over 13 amino acids. CDR3 amino acids: CPSSLPSQETQYF. The CDR3 region has the DNA TGTCCCAGCAGCTTGCCCTCCCAAGAGACCCAGTACTTC.

With regard to this clonotype: A much bigger clone sits one base away, suggesting this may be a read error. This chain connects TRBV30 to TRBJ2-7, with D possibly called TRBD1 or TRBD2 (6 bases each). Germline values: CDR1 GTSNPN, CDR2 SVGIG (reference sequence). The CDR3 consists of 12 residues. The CDR3 reads CAWKGGGYDQYF. The CDR3 bases are TGTGCCTGGAAAGGGGGAGGCTACGATCAGTACTTC.

Notes on this clonotype: The junction differs from germline at one of its ends, possibly a read error. The genes are TRBV6-2 or TRBV6-3 and TRBJ2-6; D may correspond to TRBD1 or TRBD2 (5 bases each). This CDR3 spans 18 amino acids. CDR1 is MNHEY, CDR2 SVGEGT, per germline. CDR3 region: CASSNRRGETSGAHVLTF. CDR3 in DNA: TGTGCCAGCTCTAACCGCAGAGGGGAAACCTCTGGGGCCCACGTCCTGACTTTC.

Comments on this clonotype: Mismatch with germline at one junction end may stem from a read error. The rearrangement joins TRBV12-3 or TRBV12-4 to TRBJ1-2; D not certain. The CDR3 consists of 13 residues. CDR3 residues: CASSSSRNHGYTF. CDR3 coding DNA: TGTGCCAGTAGTTCTAGTCGCAACCATGGCTACACCTTC.

This clonotype was seen more than once but under ten times. The rearrangement links TRBV19 to TRBJ1-2; weak D call: TRBD1 (6 bases). Germline loops: CDR1 LNHDA, CDR2 SQIVND (reference sequence). This CDR3 comprises 14 residues. The ends were cut back, 8 bases at V and 4 bases at J, with 17 bases in the middle. The CDR3: CASGSRGSGYGYTF. The CDR3 DNA follows: TGTGCCAGTGGTTCCAGGGGATCTGGCTATGGCTACACCTTC.

V and J are TRBV6-5 and TRBJ2-5; the D gene is possibly TRBD1 (6 bases). The CDR3 spans 14 residues. Trimming stripped 5 bases from V and 6 bases from J, with 16 bases between. Germline CDR1 and CDR2: MNHEY and SVGAGI. The CDR3 bases are TGTGCCAGCAGTGGGTCAGGGGCTCAAAAGACCCAGTACTTC. Translated: CASSGSGAQKTQYF.

Worth noting for this clonotype: One end of the junction varies from germline; a read error may be responsible. V is TRBV5-1 and J is TRBJ1-2; D unresolved. CDR3 length: 16 residues. In germline, CDR1 is SGHRS, CDR2 YFSETQ. Here the CDR3 reads CASNLQPRPRPGGYTF. DNA of the CDR3: TGCGCCAGCAACTTACAACCCCGTCCCAGGCCGGGTGGCTATACCTTC.

The chain recombines TRBV6-2 or TRBV6-3 with TRBJ2-1, with D possibly being TRBD2 (8 bases). The germline CDR1 and CDR2 sequences are MNHEY and SVGEGT. The CDR3 loop spans 16 amino acids. CDR3 sequence (DNA): TGTACCTGCATTCGCCGACAGGGACTAGATTATAATGAGCAGTTCTTC. Protein sequence: CTCIRRQGLDYNEQFF.

The chain employs TRBV29-1 and TRBJ1-1; TRBD1 is a possible D gene (5 bases). CDR1 is SQVTM, CDR2 ANQGSEA, per germline. The ends were cut back, 6 bases at V and 6 bases at J, with 17 bases in the middle. This CDR3 comprises 13 residues. CDR3 residues: CSVQNQTGSEAFF. CDR3 DNA: TGCAGCGTACAAAACCAAACAGGATCTGAAGCTTTCTTT.

This clonotype showed up just once. One end of the junction fails to match germline, which may point to a read error. The chain employs TRBV29-1 and TRBJ2-1; possibly TRBD1 for D (8 bases). CDR1 and CDR2 from the germline V gene are SQVTM and ANQGSEA. CDR3 length: 12 amino acids. The CDR3 reads CSVGHRGGEQFF. CDR3 DNA sequence: TGTAGTGTTGGCCACAGGGGGGGTGAGCAGTTCTTC.

Comment on this clonotype: The conserved final phenylalanine or tryptophan is absent from the CDR3, which likely points to a read error. The chain couples TRBV9 to TRBJ2-5, with 7 bases that match TRBD2. Germline assignment: CDR1 SGDLS and CDR2 YYNGEE. The CDR3 has 15 residues. After removal of 0 bases from V and 3 bases from J, the junction contained 5 bases not matched to a gene. DNA of the CDR3: TGTGCCAGCAGCGTAGTTTATGGGAGGGAAGAGACCCAGTACTTG. Its translation: CASSVVYGREETQYL.

This clonotype was observed once. The germline gene is not matched at one end of the junction; a read error may be the cause. The rearrangement joins TRBV4-3 to TRBJ2-3; 13 bases match TRBD2. CDR3 length: 15 residues. In germline, CDR1 is LGHNA, CDR2 YSLEER. The CDR3 region has the DNA TGCGCCAGCAGTCTAGGGACTAGCGGGGCAGACACGCAGTATTTT. It encodes CASSLGTSGADTQYF.

Note on this clonotype: A read error may produce the germline difference seen at one junction end. The chain carries TRBV29-1 and TRBJ2-7; the D call may be TRBD1 or TRBD2 (5 bases each). CDR1 is SQVTM, CDR2 ANQGSEA, per germline. This CDR3 has 15 residues. This chain's CDR3 is CSAQGHPSEEYEQYF. CDR3 DNA: TGTAGCGCCCAGGGCCATCCCAGTGAAGAATACGAGCAGTACTTC.

This clonotype was found once. Just one base apart from a much larger clone, this may be a read error. In nucleotides, the CDR3 is TGCAGTGCTAGAGATGAAGGTGGACTAGCCGGACTCAATGAGCAGTACTTC. The encoded protein is CSARDEGGLAGLNEQYF. The rearrangement links TRBV20-1 to TRBJ2-1; 8 bases line up with TRBD2. Matching the DNA end better, TRBJ2-7 makes the J call doubtful. This CDR3 spans 17 amino acids. CDR1 and CDR2 (germline): DFQATT, SNEGSKA (reference sequence).

This sequence joins TRBV29-1 and TRBJ2-2, with TRBD1 matching over 7 bases. The V segment lost 5 bases and the J segment 4 bases; nucleotides outside the gene matches: 7. The CDR3 runs 14 residues. Germline V gene sequence: CDR1 SQVTM, CDR2 ANQGSEA. Here the CDR3 DNA reads TGCAGCGTTAAGGGACAGAGTATCACCGGGGAGCTGTTTTTT. Its protein is CSVKGQSITGELFF.

This clonotype was seen more than once but under ten times. The chain combines TRBV6-2 or TRBV6-3 with TRBJ1-2, with 10 bases that match TRBD1. CDR1 is MNHEY, CDR2 SVGEGT, per germline. The CDR3 totals 13 residues. J lost 12 bases, V lost 7 bases, and 11 bases had no gene match. CDR3 amino acids: CASNTGQGFGNTF. Here the CDR3 DNA reads TGTGCCAGCAATACGGGACAGGGGTTCGGCAACACCTTC.

The chain combines TRBV29-1 with TRBJ1-2; TRBD1 might be the D (5 bases). V was clipped by 4 bases and J by 8 bases, with 29 bases between them. The CDR3 runs to 17 residues. CDR1 is SQVTM, CDR2 ANQGSEA, per germline. The CDR3, as DNA: TGCAGCGTTGTAAACGTGCCGGGACCGCCATCTCCTTGGGGCTACACCTTC. This sequence encodes CSVVNVPGPPSPWGYTF.